This TCR beta chain was sequenced for a study of circulating and synovial CD4+ cells in juvenile arthritis. Study observations and caveats: These repertoires were less diverse than bulk blood CD4 repertoires.

With respect to this clone: Its antigen is still unknown.

The CDR3 covers 14 residues. With V trimmed by 7 bases and J by 6 bases, 13 bases remained unmatched. The germline CDR1 and CDR2 sequences are SGHRS and YFSETQ. TCRdb's copy holds only in-frame clones and misses some; the assay was immunoSEQ multiplex PCR. The table includes about 32,000 clones, roughly 95% detected once. The receptor was isolated from a human donor with juvenile idiopathic arthritis. V usage is TRBV5-1 and J usage is TRBJ2-7; TRBD2 matches at 7 bases. Sequencing used CD4+ T cells from blood. The CDR3 bases are TGCGCCAGCGGCCCTGGGGGGGGAGGCATCGAGCAGTACTTC. It codes for CASGPGGGGIEQYF.